One T cell receptor (beta chain) is described in this entry. What this receptor recognizes is not known. Base-call qualities are not available, and no considerably larger clone is one nucleotide away. These data are taken from a study of cytomegalovirus exposure and HLA in healthy donors (dated by TCRdb to about 2017). Study-level background: In an earlier analysis of under 600 of the donors, 250 to 350 Gb of sequence data and 90 million to 120 million unique TCR beta sequences from about 179 million T cells were reported. An early release covering roughly 600 HLA-typed donors comprised 250 to 350 gigabases of sequencing data and roughly 86 million unique TCR sequences. The genetic ancestry cluster associated with self-reported Caucasian donors included around four fifths of the approximately 410 genotyped donors. The aim of the study was to test whether cataloging public T cell receptors could identify signatures of past pathogen exposure. Using immunosequencing, the study profiled T cell repertoires from about 620 subjects and related those repertoires to cytomegalovirus serostatus. Along with the approximately 650-subject first cohort, a separate validation cohort of over a hundred different subjects was used. High-throughput TCR immunosequencing, statistical association of individual TCRs with disease status, and machine learning were combined to predict cytomegalovirus infection status. A later analysis re-analyzed previously published TCR beta repertoires from roughly 690 donors and added high-resolution HLA genotyping to study TCR occurrence patterns. Rather than drawing on any new phenotypic data, the later analysis identified candidate immune exposures from TCR beta sequences and the way those sequences occurred across donors. An earlier analysis of several hundred of the donors used high-throughput TCR beta sequencing to judge whether each TCR beta V gene segment behaved as functional or pseudogenic. Alongside the repertoire data, information on donor age, sex, ethnicity and CMV serostatus was compiled. Genome-wide SNP genotypes for about 60% of the 666 donors were used in a later genetic analysis, which treated that subset as a discovery cohort. Every discovery cohort repertoire had been produced on one sequencing platform. HLA typing included class I and class II loci at four-digit resolution. Typing coverage differed by locus: A, B, C, DRB1 and DQB1 were typed in about 629-640 donors, DQA1 in about 550, DPA1 in approximately 610, and DPB1 in roughly 450. Several DR-DQ haplotypes were treated as single units for association and clustering because of strong linkage in the cohort. Across about 370 genotyped donors of the cohort, an average of approximately 240,000 unique TCR beta nucleotide sequences per donor were sequenced, and about a sixth of those sequences were non-productive.

Taken from the germline V gene (reference sequence), the CDR1 and CDR2 loops are GTSNPN and SVGIG. The CDR3 has 15 amino acids, counting the end cysteine and phenylalanine. Only CDR3 DNA is held: 45 bases, read in frame from base 1. V and J are trimmed by 2 bases and 6 bases, and the gene matches miss 6 bases of the junction. The cohort comprised some 730 healthy bone marrow donors. At the time of sampling, all cohort members were nominally healthy, though unrecorded immune exposures were likely present. The donor was CMV seronegative and belonged to the group of roughly 330 seronegative cohort members. A peripheral blood sample was collected from each donor, and TCR beta sequencing was performed on peripheral blood mononuclear cells. The Qiagen DNeasy Blood Extraction Kit was used to extract genomic DNA from the blood cell samples. What the study reported, not specific to this receptor: Some IMGT-functional V segments, including TRBV6-2 and TRBV6-3, could not be told apart with the 87-base-pair reads, so those segments were excluded. In a later analysis, the rate of TCR association differed among HLA loci, with DRB1 alleles having the most associated TCRs and HLA-C alleles having the fewest. A further reported finding was that TCR beta sequences accurately predicted the HLA-A and HLA-B alleles for most subjects in the first cohort. Because counts were too low, about 18 rarely observed V segments, including chromosome 9 orphons, were left out of the earlier analysis of several hundred of the donors. Roughly uniform sequencing depth across donors was assumed in presence/absence analyses, although this assumption may not hold. A cluster of highly shared sequence variants was judged likely to be a technical artifact of the sequencing pipeline. A later analysis found that most CMV-associated TCR beta chains appeared HLA-restricted, with HLA associations seemingly driven largely by CMV exposure. A later analysis found that HLA-associated TCR beta chains were more clonally expanded and had lower generation probabilities than equally common non-associated chains. CMV serostatus was the only immune exposure information available for the cohort. In a later analysis, about 16,000 TCR beta sequences were associated with specific HLA alleles at a false discovery rate of 0.05. Because HLA typing was unavailable for some donors at each locus, only the typed subset was used in association tests. A total of 164 TCR beta chains were listed by the study as associated with cytomegalovirus. The classifier was reported to diagnose cytomegalovirus status with high specificity and sensitivity in both the original cohort and the validation cohort. According to a later genetic analysis, donors in an Asian-associated ancestry cluster had fewer N-insertions in productive TCRs than the roughly 670-donor mean. Three of the identified cytomegalovirus-associated TCR beta chains were confirmed in vitro to be specific for cytomegalovirus antigens. In a later analysis, several top co-occurrence clusters were reported to appear linked to parvovirus B19, influenza, CMV and Epstein-Barr virus. Correlated functional status among segregating V segments might reflect linkage disequilibrium, but an unknown experimental factor could not be ruled out. The authors suggested that the approach could potentially be extended to other disease states and immunological phenotypes. Most TCR sequences were seen in very few donors, while some public TCRs were found in many individuals. The cohort was sequenced for TCR beta chains only, and without alpha or paired-chain data the features that could be detected were limited. In an earlier analysis of about 600 of the donors, most TCR beta V segments appeared in productive rearrangements about 87% or about 30% of the time, broadly matching IMGT annotations. V-gene and J-gene trimming of TCR beta chains was associated with a missense DCLRE1C variant in a later genetic analysis, and the association was replicated in an independent cohort. Assigning TCR associations to individual alleles was difficult when HLA alleles, especially DR and DQ, strongly co-occurred.

The library was made by the immunoSEQ multiplex PCR assay. For the multiplex PCR, a mixture combining 60 forward primers for TCR Vbeta segments and 13 reverse primers for TCR Jbeta segments was used. Amplification of the CDR3 region of rearranged TCR beta genes was performed with a multiplex PCR assay on genomic DNA. The Illumina HiSeq System was used to sequence the amplified TCR beta libraries as 87-base-pair reads. On the authors' methods: In a later analysis, some 80 million unique TCR beta chains were counted across the approximately 640 repertoires, and about 10 million of these chains were shared by at least two donors. Raw reads were error-corrected and collapsed into unique sequences with a nearest-neighbor algorithm that merged closely related sequences to remove PCR and sequencing errors. To assign V, D and J gene segments, CDR3 sequences were aligned to IMGT reference sequences. Each retained sequence needed at least a six-nucleotide match to both a V gene segment and a J gene segment. Rearrangements were classified as productive when the CDR3 lacked stop codons and remained in frame with V and J, and all other rearrangements were classified as non-productive. CDR3 was defined by IMGT convention, running from the second conserved V-encoded cysteine to the conserved J-encoded phenylalanine. In an earlier analysis of more than 550 of the donors, sequences lacking an unambiguous match to a single V gene segment were excluded. An earlier analysis of several hundred of the donors called V segments functional above 56.7% productive rearrangements and segregating when the between-donor standard deviation exceeded 5%. A statistical classification framework was built for diagnosing cytomegalovirus status from the catalog of TCR beta chain sequences. In a later analysis, TCR nucleotide sequences were compared against IMGT/GENE-DB human TR gene sequences so that V and J genes could be assigned. The TCRdist pipeline was used in a later analysis to assign CDR3 sequences and most-parsimonious VDJ recombination scenarios. In a later analysis, each TCR beta chain was defined by its CDR3 amino acid sequence together with its V-gene family, and reads lacking a unique V-gene family were excluded. To address suspected cross-contamination and a sequencing artifact, a later analysis removed a few hundred highly shared, low-generation-probability nucleotide sequences. In a later analysis, a clonal expansion index for each public chain was calculated from normalized within-repertoire ranks of inferred template counts. A later analysis computed generation probabilities with a VDJ recombination model fitted to out-of-frame rearrangements, and checked the results against IGoR. In a later analysis, hypergeometric tests were used to score TCR-TCR, TCR-HLA and TCR-CMV co-occurrence, with a repertoire-size bias correction applied to TCR pairs. To estimate false discovery rates, a later analysis permuted the HLA or CMV assignments 20 times. In a later analysis, co-occurring TCRs were grouped using DBSCAN, and TCRdist sequence similarity was added for clustering within HLA-allele-positive subsets. Repertoires with fewer than 30,000 or more than 120,000 public chains, plus five repertoires with anomalous nucleotide sharing, were excluded from co-occurrence clustering. TCRdb mirrors the immuneACCESS table, restricted to in-frame sequences. Some clones are absent from its copies; in checked studies, under half trace to an unresolved V gene, and the reason for the others is unknown. The D gene and trimming were derived from the DNA, and the V and J assignments and clone size from that table. This sample comprises roughly 150,000 clones, roughly 71% of them detected only once. Over 6.5% of the sample belongs to the ten largest clones.

Here the chain combines TRBV30 and TRBJ2-2; TRBD1 agrees with 10 junctional bases. Source material: PBMCs. The receptor comes from a man aged 30-40 years in good health and CMV-seronegative. The CDR3 corresponds to CAWSQADRGSGELFF. The nucleotide sequence is TGTGCCTGGAGTCAAGCGGACAGGGGGTCCGGGGAGCTGTTTTTT.